The 6 T cell receptor beta chains below were found in one sample sequenced in a study of vaccination effects on CD4 cells after COVID-19. Antigen-specific CD4+ T cells were first expanded with viral peptide pools by the ViraFEST assay and only then sequenced. Culture proceeded for nine to ten days, and CD4+ T cells were then isolated. Their SARS-CoV-2 infection, verified by PCR, occurred between March and December 2020. Participants each got two BNT162b2 or mRNA-1273 vaccine doses. Their antigens remain unidentified. Libraries were prepared by immunoSEQ multiplex PCR; TCRdb keeps only in-frame clonotypes and omits some of them. The sample lists roughly 16,000 clones; around 80% were seen once. Sequences were derived from CD4+ T cells from PBMCs cultured with SARS-CoV-2 spike peptides, sampled after COVID-19 vaccination. The receptors were gathered from a human donor who had a prior SARS-CoV-2 infection.

This clone occurred once. CDR3 loop: CASSDGDYGYTF. The CDR3 nucleotides are TGTGCCAGCTCTGACGGGGACTATGGCTACACCTTC. The V call is TRBV14, the J call TRBJ1-2; D is uncertain. V dropped 8 bases and J dropped 3 bases, with 10 bases sitting between them. The CDR3 runs 12 residues. CDR1 SGHDN and CDR2 FVKESK come from the germline V gene.

This clone was detected once. The chain carries TRBV7-9 and TRBJ2-3; 7 bases map to TRBD1. Germline trimming cut 6 bases from V and 3 bases from J; bases unmatched to any gene: 12. This CDR3 region has 16 residues. Germline V gene lookup returns CDR1 SEHNR and CDR2 FQNEAQ (reference sequence). The CDR3 DNA reads TGTGCCAGCAGTTCTTTGTGGACAGGCTCAACAGATACGCAGTATTTT. Translating it yields CASSSLWTGSTDTQYF.

The V and J genes are TRBV5-1 and TRBJ2-1; 9 nucleotides match TRBD2. The CDR3 covers 18 residues. V was pared by 4 bases and J by 5 bases, with 16 bases of the junction left unmatched. From germline, CDR1 is SGHRS and CDR2 YFSETQ. CDR3 protein: CASSGDQRSGGLHNEQFF. Here the CDR3 DNA reads TGCGCCAGCAGCGGGGATCAGAGGAGCGGGGGGCTTCACAATGAGCAGTTCTTC.

This clone ranks as large. V and J are TRBV6-1 and TRBJ2-1; 8 nucleotides line up with TRBD1. The germline gives CDR1 MNHNS, CDR2 SASEGT. The CDR3 spans 17 residues. Unmatched junction bases numbered 11, after V lost 4 bases and J lost 3 bases. CDR3 DNA sequence: TGTGCCAGCAGTGGGGACAGGAACAGGGGAGACTACAATGAGCAGTTCTTC. Amino acid sequence: CASSGDRNRGDYNEQFF.

V and J are TRBV24-1 and TRBJ2-1; 13 positions agree with TRBD2. Germline values: CDR1 KGHDR, CDR2 SFDVKD. J lost 7 bases, V lost 3 bases, and 8 bases had no gene match. The CDR3 has 17 amino acids. The CDR3 reads CATSDTPGLAGRNEQFF. The CDR3, as DNA: TGTGCCACCAGTGATACGCCGGGACTAGCGGGAAGGAATGAGCAGTTCTTC.

This clone is large (0.1 to 1%) within its sample. The chain has TRBV7-3 and TRBJ2-1, with a weak D call TRBD2 (6 bases). V lost 2 bases to trimming and J lost 0 bases, with 17 bases between them. Germline-derived CDR1 and CDR2 are SGHTA and FQGTGA. The CDR3 runs 18 residues. Here the CDR3 reads CASSLERTDYLSYNEQFF. In DNA, the CDR3 is TGTGCCAGCAGCTTAGAAAGGACGGACTACCTCTCCTACAATGAGCAGTTCTTC.